The entry below describes one T cell receptor (beta chain). Its cognate antigen is unknown. Assay used: immunoSEQ multiplex PCR; TCRdb lists only in-frame clones, some missing. The table lists tens of thousands of clones, about 86% of them singletons. The data were obtained in a study of OX40 agonist ivuxolimab in advanced cancers. Whole-study context: Age averaged about 66 years (range about 20 to 80), and 80% to 90% were male.

This CDR3 region has 14 residues. Trimming stripped 7 bases from V and 0 bases from J, with 11 bases between. Germline loops: CDR1 LNHDA, CDR2 SQIVND (reference sequence). The study, taken as a whole, reports: At 0.1 to 3.0 mg/kg and by week 6, CD4+ and CD8+ T cells in the blood had expanded clonally.

The receptor was derived from an adult with an advanced solid tumor such as melanoma, head and neck, liver or kidney cancer. This chain links TRBV19 with TRBJ2-3; D gene unclear. The input for sequencing was CD4+ or CD8+ T cells sorted from blood, taken in a trial of the OX40 agonist ivuxolimab. This CDR3 reads CASTPFGSTDTQYF. In nucleotides, the CDR3 is TGTGCCAGTACCCCCTTCGGGAGCACAGATACGCAGTATTTT.